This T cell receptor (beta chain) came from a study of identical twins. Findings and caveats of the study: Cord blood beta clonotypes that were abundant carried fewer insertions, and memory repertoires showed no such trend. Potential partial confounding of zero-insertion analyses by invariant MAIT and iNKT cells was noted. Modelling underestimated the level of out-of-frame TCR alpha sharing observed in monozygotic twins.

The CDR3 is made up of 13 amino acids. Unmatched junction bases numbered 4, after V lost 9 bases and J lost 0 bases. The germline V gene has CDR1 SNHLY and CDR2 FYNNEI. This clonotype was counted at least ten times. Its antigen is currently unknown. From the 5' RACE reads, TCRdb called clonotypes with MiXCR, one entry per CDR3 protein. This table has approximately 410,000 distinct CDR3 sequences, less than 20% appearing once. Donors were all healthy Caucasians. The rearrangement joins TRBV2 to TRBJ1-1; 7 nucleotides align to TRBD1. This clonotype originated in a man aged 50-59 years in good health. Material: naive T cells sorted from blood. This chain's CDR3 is CASSGQLNTEAFF. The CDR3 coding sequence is TGTGCCAGTTCGGGACAGCTGAACACTGAAGCTTTCTTT.